These 3 T cell receptor beta chains came from one sample sequenced in a study of Graves' ophthalmopathy and Graves' hyperthyroidism. Using RNA transcripts, the TCR beta CDR3 regions were amplified. Second-round multiplex PCR came after a first-round RT-PCR that employed HTBI primers. TCRdb fed the multiplex PCR reads into MiXCR, producing one record per CDR3 protein. The data show a few hundred thousand distinct CDR3 sequences, roughly 18% seen once. The specimen was peripheral blood. These receptors all come from a young woman with Graves' ophthalmopathy.

This clonotype was detected ten times or more. The rearrangement joins TRBV11-2 to TRBJ2-7; 10 positions agree with TRBD2. The CDR3 spans 17 residues. Germline-derived CDR1 and CDR2 are SGHAT and FQNNGV. J gave up 6 bases and V 5 bases, and 16 bases lay outside the gene matches. CDR3: CASSAQGRASGRGEQYF. The CDR3, as DNA: TGTGCCAGCAGCGCCCAAGGTAGGGCTAGCGGGAGAGGCGAGCAGTACTTC.

This clonotype was counted many times. This chain uses TRBV6-1 with TRBJ1-6; D gene uncertain. Germline V gene lookup returns CDR1 MNHNS and CDR2 SASEGT. The CDR3 consists of 14 residues. With 3 bases removed from V and 9 bases from J, the gap between germline ends came to 12 bases. CDR3 sequence (DNA): TGTGCCAGCAGTGAGCAGGCCTTTGGTTCACCCCTCCACTTT. This translates into CASSEQAFGSPLHF.

The sample holds many counts of this clonotype. J is TRBJ2-2 and V is TRBV12-3 or TRBV12-4; weak D call: TRBD2 (5 bases). The CDR3 loop spans 16 amino acids. Trimming took off 6 bases at V and 8 bases at J, with 22 bases between the two ends. CDR3 nucleotides: TGTGCCAGCAGCTCCGGGGATTTGATAAGGCCTGGGGAGCTGTTTTTT. This encodes CASSSGDLIRPGELFF.